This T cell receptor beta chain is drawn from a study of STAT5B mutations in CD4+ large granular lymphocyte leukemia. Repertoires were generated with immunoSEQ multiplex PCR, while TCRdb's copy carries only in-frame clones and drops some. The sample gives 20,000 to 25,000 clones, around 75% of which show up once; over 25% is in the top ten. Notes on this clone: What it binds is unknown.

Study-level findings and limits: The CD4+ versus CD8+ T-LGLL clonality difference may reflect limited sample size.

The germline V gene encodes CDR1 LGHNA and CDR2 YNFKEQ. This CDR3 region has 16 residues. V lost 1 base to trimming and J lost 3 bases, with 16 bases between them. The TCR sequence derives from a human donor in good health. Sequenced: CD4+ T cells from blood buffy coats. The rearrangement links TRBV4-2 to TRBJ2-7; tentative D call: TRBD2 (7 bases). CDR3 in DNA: TGTGCCAGCAGCCAAGGGGGGGGCGGAAGTGTCTACGAGCAGTACTTC. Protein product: CASSQGGGGSVYEQYF.